The 31 T cell receptor beta chains reported below all come from one sample, sequenced in a study of tumor-infiltrating lymphocytes in primary liver carcinoma. Joint extraction of RNA and DNA used about 17-31 mg of bulk tissue that was unsorted. From 500 ng of total RNA, TCR beta-specific cDNA was reverse-transcribed using a constant-region primer. Employing slightly modified ARM-PCR, three nested multiplex PCR rounds were run, and these gave rise to the TCR beta libraries. The first two PCR rounds, around 10 cycles each, used TRBV1-TRBV30 forward primers and a C-beta reverse primer. TCRdb reprocessed the multiplex PCR reads via MiXCR and lists one record per CDR3 protein. The sample records 80,000 or so distinct CDR3 sequences, about two thirds being singletons. Sequencing input: liver tumor tissue from sampling region 4. Subset meaning: tumor region T4, right-lateral pole. The origin of the receptors is a woman aged 55-70 years with primary liver carcinoma and hepatitis B virus infection.

This clonotype was counted a single time. A junction boundary mismatches the germline segment, possibly from a read error. The rearrangement joins TRBV4-2 to TRBJ2-1, with D tentatively TRBD2 (6 bases). Germline V gives CDR1 LGHNA, CDR2 YNFKEQ. The CDR3 loop spans 14 amino acids. The CDR3 sequence is CANSQGVGGNEQFF. DNA for the CDR3: TGTGCCAACAGCCAAGGGGTGGGAGGCAATGAGCAGTTCTTC.

For this clonotype: This sequence may be a read error, since a much larger clone differs from it by one base. The rearrangement links TRBV28 to TRBJ2-4, with 8 bases that match TRBD2. This CDR3 is built from 15 residues. Germline V lookup: CDR1 MDHEN, CDR2 SYDVKM. The CDR3 reads CVSSLVGGGRNIQYF. The CDR3 DNA reads as TGTGTCAGCAGTTTAGTGGGCGGGGGGCGAAACATTCAGTACTTC.

Regarding this clonotype: The junction and the germline gene differ at one end; a read error may be behind it. The chain carries TRBV11-2 and TRBJ1-1; the D gene is possibly TRBD1 (6 bases). CDR1 is SGHAT and CDR2 is FQNNGV in the germline V gene. This CDR3 spans 16 amino acids. The CDR3 DNA follows: TGTGCCGGCAGCCCACCTGGGGGGGCGCGTACCACTGAAGCTTTCTTC. It translates to CAGSPPGGARTTEAFF. The complete variable domain, with remaining parts taken from reference TRBV11-2 and TRBJ1-1, reads EAGVAQSPRYKIIEKRQSVAFWCNPISGHATLYWYQQILGQGPKLLIQFQNNGVVDDSQLPKDRFSAERLKGVDSTLKIQPAKLEDSAVYLCAGSPPGGARTTEAFFGQGTRLTVV.

Concerning this clonotype itself: A read error may explain this, as a much larger clone is one base away. The chain employs TRBV7-9 and TRBJ1-4; no reliable D call. Looked up from germline, CDR1 is SEHNR and CDR2 is FQNEAQ (reference sequence). CDR3 length: 14 amino acids. The ends were cut back, 0 bases at V and 5 bases at J, with 7 bases in the middle. The CDR3 reads CASSLARQNEKLFF. The CDR3 DNA follows: TGTGCCAGCAGCTTAGCACGTCAGAATGAAAAACTGTTTTTT.

In its sample, this clonotype was seen many times. One end of the junction varies from germline; a read error may be responsible. The rearrangement joins TRBV11-3 to TRBJ2-1; D is undetermined. The V gene's germline CDR1 is SGHNT and CDR2 YENEEA. The length of the CDR3 is 16 residues. The CDR3 loop is CASSPPGDSNYNGQFF. The DNA for the CDR3 is TGTGCCAGCAGCCCCCCCGGAGATTCCAATTACAATGGGCAGTTCTTC.

On this clonotype itself: The junction does not match germline at one end; this may be a read error. This chain joins TRBV25-1 and TRBJ1-4, with TRBD1 matching over 9 bases. CDR1 is MGHDK, CDR2 SYGVNS, per germline. There are 13 residues in the CDR3. The CDR3 coding sequence is TGTGTCAGCTGCGGGACAGGGAGGGAAAAACTGTTTTTT. Its protein is CVSCGTGREKLFF. The full variable domain, in which reference TRBV25-1 and TRBJ1-4 provide the parts outside the CDR3, is EADIYQTPRYLVIGTGKKITLECSQTMGHDKMYWYQQDPGMELHLIHYSYGVNSTEKGDLSSESTVSRIRTEHFPLTLESARPSHTSQYLCVSCGTGREKLFFGSGTQLSVL.

Notes on this clonotype: The CDR3 end shows no conserved phenylalanine or tryptophan, and so a read error is likely. V usage is TRBV11-2 and J usage is TRBJ2-1; D is uncertain. The CDR3 contains 16 residues. Trimming stripped 8 bases from V and 6 bases from J, with 23 bases between. Germline-derived CDR1 and CDR2 are SGHAT and FQNNGV. The CDR3 region is CASRRLNPEVANEQFL. In nucleotides, the CDR3 is TGTGCCAGCCGCCGGCTAAACCCCGAGGTTGCCAATGAGCAGTTCCTC.

A remark on this clonotype: The CDR3 does not close with the conserved phenylalanine or tryptophan, likely indicating a read error. This sequence joins TRBV6-5 and TRBJ2-2; 8 bases are a match to TRBD2. The CDR3 covers 16 residues. Germline-derived CDR1 and CDR2 are MNHEY and SVGAGI. Trimming at V came to 4 bases and at J to 8 bases, leaving 12 bases not matched to a gene. Here the CDR3 reads CASSFGASGFSGELFY. Here the CDR3 DNA reads TGTGCCAGCAGTTTCGGAGCTAGCGGGTTCTCAGGGGAGCTGTTTTAT.

By proportion, this clonotype is medium-sized. This rearrangement joins TRBV5-4 to TRBJ1-1; D not resolved. Germline V gene lookup returns CDR1 SGHNT and CDR2 YYREEE (reference sequence). Trimming shortened V by 2 bases and J by 3 bases, and 17 bases separated the two germline ends. The CDR3 is 16 amino acids. CDR3 amino acids: CASSFGLGREDTEAFF. Written as DNA, the CDR3 is TGTGCCAGCAGCTTCGGACTTGGGCGGGAGGACACTGAAGCTTTCTTT.

V usage is TRBV19 and J usage is TRBJ2-2; D is perhaps TRBD1 (5 bases). The CDR3 sequence is 11 residues long. CDR1 and CDR2 from the germline V gene are LNHDA and SQIVND (reference sequence). The V gene lost 8 bases and the J gene lost 9 bases, with 10 bases spanning the gap. This chain's CDR3 is CASQGFWELFF. Written as DNA, the CDR3 is TGTGCCAGTCAGGGATTCTGGGAGCTGTTTTTT.

As concerns this clonotype: An end of the junction differs from the germline gene, which may be a read error. The chain employs TRBV29-1 and TRBJ2-3; 10 nucleotides line up with TRBD2. Per the germline V gene, CDR1 is SQVTM and CDR2 is ANQGSEA. The CDR3 covers 16 residues. CDR3 in DNA: TGTAGCCTTGACGGGACTAGCGTAGAGAGGAGAGATACGCGGTATTTT. Translating gives CSLDGTSVERRDTRYF.

In its sample, this clonotype was seen a few times. The V call is TRBV20-1, the J call TRBJ2-7; D is uncertain. V was clipped by 3 bases and J by 1 base, with 13 bases between them. CDR1 DFQATT and CDR2 SNEGSKA come from the germline V gene (reference sequence). The CDR3 is 14 residues long. CDR3 residues: CSARPDLTSYEQYF. In nucleotides, the CDR3 is TGCAGTGCTAGGCCGGATCTTACGTCCTACGAGCAGTACTTC.

V gene TRBV11-3 combines with J gene TRBJ2-2; TRBD1 might be the D (7 bases). Trimming cost V 6 bases and J 7 bases, with 15 bases left between them. This CDR3 spans 14 amino acids. The germline V gene has CDR1 SGHNT and CDR2 YENEEA. The CDR3 is CASSPGGDSGELFF. DNA of the CDR3: TGTGCCAGCAGTCCTGGAGGGGACAGCGGGGAGCTGTTTTTT.

This clonotype was seen at least ten times. The chain uses TRBV29-1 and TRBJ2-7, with D possibly TRBD1 on 6 matching bases. The CDR3 contains 14 residues. Trimming took off 0 bases at V and 2 bases at J, with 11 bases between the two ends. Per the germline V gene, CDR1 is SQVTM and CDR2 is ANQGSEA. The DNA of the CDR3 is TGCAGCGTTGAAGACAGGGGATCACCCTACGAGCAGTACTTC. Protein sequence: CSVEDRGSPYEQYF.

The V gene is TRBV5-1, the J gene TRBJ2-3, with 10 bases lining up with TRBD2. The CDR3 spans 16 residues. V trimming: 9 bases; J trimming: 0 bases; junction bases outside the gene matches: 10. Germline CDR1 SGHRS, CDR2 YFSETQ. This CDR3 is CANSLGLATSTDTQYF. The CDR3 DNA sequence: TGCGCCAATAGCTTGGGACTAGCGACTAGCACAGATACGCAGTATTTT.

This clonotype occurred many times. This chain uses TRBV5-1 with TRBJ1-2; possible D gene TRBD1, 6 bases. CDR3 length equals 15 residues. V lost 0 bases, J lost 5 bases, and 14 bases lay in between. CDR1 is SGHRS, CDR2 YFSETQ, per germline. In DNA, the CDR3 is TGCGCCAGCAGCTTGGGGGACACCCTCGGGTATGGCTACACCTTC. This gives the protein CASSLGDTLGYGYTF.

Worth noting for this clonotype: This clone may be a read error of a much larger clone one base away. This CDR3 is missing its conserved last phenylalanine or tryptophan, likely due to a read error. The J gene is TRBJ2-3, the V gene TRBV28, with 10 positions matching TRBD2. The junction had 8 bases not matched to a gene; V was cut back by 6 bases and J by 5 bases. The germline V gene has CDR1 MDHEN and CDR2 SYDVKM. This CDR3 is 15 amino acids long. The CDR3 spells CASRKAGGAIDTQYL. CDR3 DNA: TGTGCCAGCAGAAAAGCGGGAGGGGCGATAGATACGCAGTATCTT.

Worth noting for this clonotype: The final CDR3 position lacks the conserved phenylalanine or tryptophan, pointing to a likely read error. The J gene is TRBJ2-3, the V gene TRBV12-5, with D tentatively TRBD1 (5 bases). CDR1 and CDR2 (germline): LGHNT, FRNRAP. The CDR3 is 15 residues long. The DNA of the CDR3 is TGTGCTAGTAGTTTGGTAGGACCAGGGCAAAATGCGCAGTATGTT. Protein: CASSLVGPGQNAQYV.

On this clonotype itself: A much larger clone sits a single nucleotide away, making a read error possible. This chain uses TRBV7-9 with TRBJ2-7, with D unclear. This CDR3 is 13 amino acids long. V dropped 4 bases and J dropped 2 bases, with 9 bases sitting between them. The germline V gene encodes CDR1 SEHNR and CDR2 FQNEAQ (reference sequence). CDR3 loop: CASSSPNTYEQYF. CDR3 DNA: TGTGCCAGCAGCTCCCCCAATACCTACGAGCAGTACTTC.

In regard to this clonotype: One junction end disagrees with the germline gene, perhaps due to a read error. V and J are TRBV11-2 and TRBJ2-7; maybe TRBD2 (6 bases). The CDR3 is 12 residues long. Germline V gives CDR1 SGHAT, CDR2 FQNNGV. The CDR3 DNA follows: TGTGCCAGCTGCTTAACTAGCTACGGGCCGTATTTC. It codes for CASCLTSYGPYF.

As for this clonotype: At one of its ends the junction is not consistent with the germline gene, which may arise from a read error. This CDR3 reads CTRSPPQGPTGEPFF. CDR3 sequence (DNA): TGTACCAGGAGCCCTCCGCAAGGACCGACCGGGGAGCCGTTTTTT. The chain carries TRBV11-2 and TRBJ2-2, with D possibly TRBD2 on 5 matching bases. The germline V gene has CDR1 SGHAT and CDR2 FQNNGV. The CDR3 has 15 residues.

Many counts were recorded for this clonotype. This sequence may be a read error, since a much larger clone differs from it by one base. The rearrangement uses TRBV6-1 and TRBJ1-1; 8 bases match TRBD1. V was clipped by 4 bases and J by 2 bases; unmatched bases: 9. The CDR3 covers 16 residues. Germline CDR1 and CDR2: MNHNS and SASEGT. This CDR3 is CASSGETGGSNTEAFF. The CDR3 DNA follows: TGTGCCAGCAGTGGAGAAACAGGGGGATCAAACACTGAAGCTTTCTTT.

As concerns this clonotype: One end of the junction is discordant with germline, which a read error may explain. The V and J genes are TRBV11-2 and TRBJ1-3; possibly TRBD1 for D (5 bases). The V gene's germline CDR1 is SGHAT and CDR2 FQNNGV. The CDR3 totals 17 residues. The CDR3 sequence: CSSSLVRAGITGDTIYF. In DNA form, the CDR3 reads TGTAGCAGCAGCTTAGTCCGGGCAGGGATCACTGGAGACACCATTTATTTT.

This clonotype occurred many times. V and J are TRBV12-3 or TRBV12-4 and TRBJ2-7; 7 nucleotides align to TRBD2. The CDR3 spans 16 residues. With V trimmed by 3 bases and J by 4 bases, 12 bases remained unmatched. CDR3 nucleotides: TGTGCCAGCAGTTTGTTCGGCGGGAGTCGTGCGTACGAGCAGTACTTC. As protein: CASSLFGGSRAYEQYF.

The chain carries TRBV29-1 and TRBJ1-4; 7 bases are shared with TRBD1. The V and J ends lost 6 bases and 10 bases, in that order; junction bases with no gene match: 8. Germline CDR1 is SQVTM and CDR2 is ANQGSEA. The CDR3 sequence is 12 residues long. This CDR3 is CSVGQYGAKLFF. For the CDR3, the DNA is TGCAGCGTGGGACAGTATGGTGCAAAACTGTTTTTT. The full variable domain, with the rest looked up from reference TRBV29-1 and TRBJ1-4, is SAVISQKPSRDICQRGTSLTIQCQVDSQVTMMFWYRQQPGQSLTLIATANQGSEATYESGFVIDKFPISRPNLTFSTLTVSNMSPEDSSIYLCSVGQYGAKLFFGSGTQLSVL.

Regarding this clonotype: A much larger clone differs by one base, so this may be a read error. This chain connects TRBV28 to TRBJ1-2, with no clear D. Germline assignment: CDR1 MDHEN and CDR2 SYDVKM. The V gene lost 4 bases and the J gene lost 7 bases, with 13 bases spanning the gap. This CDR3 spans 13 amino acids. CDR3 region: CASSYGPWGGYTF. For the CDR3, the DNA is TGTGCCAGCAGTTACGGACCCTGGGGTGGCTACACCTTC.

Remarks on this clonotype: The junction departs from germline at one end; a sequencing error may be responsible. The chain combines TRBV7-8 with TRBJ2-1; 8 bases line up with TRBD2. Germline loops: CDR1 SGHVS, CDR2 FQNEAQ. The CDR3 spans 14 residues. CDR3 in DNA: TGTGCCAGCAGCTTAGCCGGGAGGGCCAATGAGCAGTTGTTC. Amino acid sequence: CASSLAGRANEQLF.

This clonotype occurred a few times. A much larger clonotype is one base distant, so this may be a read error. The rearrangement links TRBV10-3 to TRBJ1-2; D unclear. Germline CDR1 reads ENHRY; CDR2 reads SYGVKD. V was shortened by 7 bases and J by 4 bases, with 10 bases between the two germline ends. This CDR3 is built from 12 residues. The CDR3 spells CAITEGSYGYTF. The CDR3 bases are TGTGCCATCACCGAAGGCAGCTATGGCTACACCTTC.

As to this clonotype: At one of its ends the junction is not consistent with the germline gene, which may arise from a read error. The chain is built from TRBV6-1 and TRBJ1-1, with D possibly matching TRBD1 (5 bases). The CDR3 covers 17 residues. Looked up from germline, CDR1 is MNHNS and CDR2 is SASEGT. CDR3 sequence reads: CASSARSSGVRDADAFF. In nucleotides, the CDR3 is TGTGCCAGCAGTGCAAGGAGTTCGGGGGTAAGGGACGCTGATGCTTTCTTT.

As for this clonotype: One junction end disagrees with the germline gene, perhaps due to a read error. This sequence joins TRBV6-1 and TRBJ2-4, with unresolved D. The CDR3 loop spans 15 amino acids. The germline V gene has CDR1 MNHNS and CDR2 SASEGT. The CDR3 region is CVSSPLDGGADIQYF. DNA for the CDR3: TGTGTCAGCAGTCCCCTGGACGGCGGTGCGGACATTCAGTACTTC.

The chain uses TRBV11-2 and TRBJ2-2; possibly TRBD1 or TRBD2 for D (5 bases each). CDR3 length equals 13 residues. Trimming shortened V by 9 bases and J by 7 bases, and 15 bases separated the two germline ends. The germline V gene has CDR1 SGHAT and CDR2 FQNNGV. The CDR3: CASNTRAGGELFF. The CDR3 nucleotides read TGTGCCAGTAACACCAGGGCGGGCGGGGAGCTGTTTTTT.